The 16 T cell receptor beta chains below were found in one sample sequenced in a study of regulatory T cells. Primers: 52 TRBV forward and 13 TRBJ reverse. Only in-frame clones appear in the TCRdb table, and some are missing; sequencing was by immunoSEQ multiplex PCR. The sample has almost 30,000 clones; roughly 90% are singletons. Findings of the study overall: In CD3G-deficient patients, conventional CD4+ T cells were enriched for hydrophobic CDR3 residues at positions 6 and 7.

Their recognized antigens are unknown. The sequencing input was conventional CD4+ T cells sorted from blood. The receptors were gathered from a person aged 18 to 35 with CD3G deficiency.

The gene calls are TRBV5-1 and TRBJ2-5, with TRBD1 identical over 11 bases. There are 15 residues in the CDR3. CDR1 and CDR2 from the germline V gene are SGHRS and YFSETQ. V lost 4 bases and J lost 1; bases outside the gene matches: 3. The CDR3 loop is CASSTGTGGQETQYF. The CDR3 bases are TGCGCCAGCAGCACCGGGACAGGGGGCCAAGAGACCCAGTACTTC.

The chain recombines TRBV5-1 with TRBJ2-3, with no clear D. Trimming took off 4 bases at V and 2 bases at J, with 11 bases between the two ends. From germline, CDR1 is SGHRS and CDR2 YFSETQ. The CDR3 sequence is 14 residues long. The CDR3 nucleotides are TGCGCCAGCAGCGGGTCCCCAAACACAGATACGCAGTATTTT. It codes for CASSGSPNTDTQYF.

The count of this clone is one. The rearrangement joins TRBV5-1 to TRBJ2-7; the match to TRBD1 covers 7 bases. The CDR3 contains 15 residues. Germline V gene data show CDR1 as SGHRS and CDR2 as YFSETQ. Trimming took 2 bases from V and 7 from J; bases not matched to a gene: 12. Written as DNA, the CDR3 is TGCGCCAGCAGCTTTGTCGAAGGGGGCGGCGGGGAGCAGTACTTC. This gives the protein CASSFVEGGGGEQYF.

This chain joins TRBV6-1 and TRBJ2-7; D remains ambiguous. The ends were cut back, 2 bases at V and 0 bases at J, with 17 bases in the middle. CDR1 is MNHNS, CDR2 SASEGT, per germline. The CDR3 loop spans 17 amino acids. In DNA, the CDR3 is TGTGCCAGCAGTGAACCCCCGTTGAGCGCGAACTCCTACGAGCAGTACTTC. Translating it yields CASSEPPLSANSYEQYF.

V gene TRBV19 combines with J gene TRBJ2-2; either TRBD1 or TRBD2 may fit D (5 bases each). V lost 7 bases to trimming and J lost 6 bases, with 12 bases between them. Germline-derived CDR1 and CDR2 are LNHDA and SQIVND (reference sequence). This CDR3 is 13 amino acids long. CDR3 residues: CASTHRGAGELFF. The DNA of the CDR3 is TGTGCCAGTACCCATAGGGGAGCCGGGGAGCTGTTTTTT.

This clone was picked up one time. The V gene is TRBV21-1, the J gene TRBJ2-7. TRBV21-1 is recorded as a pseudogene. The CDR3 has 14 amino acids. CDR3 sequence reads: CASSNLNVSYEQYV. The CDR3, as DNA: TGTGCCAGCAGCAATTTGAACGTCTCCTACGAGCAGTACGTC.

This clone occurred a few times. In nucleotides, the CDR3 is TGTGCCAGCCAGGGCCGGGACAGGGCGTACGAGCAGTACTTC. Protein product: CASQGRDRAYEQYF. The V gene is TRBV6-1, the J gene TRBJ2-7; TRBD1 matches 9 bases. Germline values: CDR1 MNHNS, CDR2 SASEGT. The CDR3 spans 14 residues. V was pared by 8 bases and J by 4 bases, with 9 bases of the junction left unmatched.

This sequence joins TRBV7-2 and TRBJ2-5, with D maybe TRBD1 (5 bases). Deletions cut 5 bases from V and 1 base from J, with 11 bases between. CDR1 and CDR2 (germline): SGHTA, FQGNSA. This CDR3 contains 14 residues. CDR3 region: CASSHTGTQETQYF. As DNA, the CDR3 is TGTGCCAGCAGCCACACAGGAACCCAAGAGACCCAGTACTTC.

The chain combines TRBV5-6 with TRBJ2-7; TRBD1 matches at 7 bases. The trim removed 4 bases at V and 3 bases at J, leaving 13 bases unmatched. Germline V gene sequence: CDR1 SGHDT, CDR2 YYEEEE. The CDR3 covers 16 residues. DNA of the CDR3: TGTGCCAGCAGCCTAAGAGTGACAGGGAGTGGCTACGAGCAGTACTTC. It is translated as CASSLRVTGSGYEQYF.

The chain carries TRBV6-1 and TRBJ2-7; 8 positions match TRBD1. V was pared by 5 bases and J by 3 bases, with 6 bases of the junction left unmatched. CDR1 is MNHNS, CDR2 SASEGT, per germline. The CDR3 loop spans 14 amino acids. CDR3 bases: TGTGCCAGCAGTACGGACAGGGACCGCTACGAGCAGTACTTC. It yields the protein CASSTDRDRYEQYF.

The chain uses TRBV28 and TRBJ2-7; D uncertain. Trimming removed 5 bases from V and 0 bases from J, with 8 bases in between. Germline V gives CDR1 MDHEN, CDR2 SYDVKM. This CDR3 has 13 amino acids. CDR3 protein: CASSGPTSYEQYF. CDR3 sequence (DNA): TGTGCCAGCAGTGGGCCGACCTCCTACGAGCAGTACTTC.

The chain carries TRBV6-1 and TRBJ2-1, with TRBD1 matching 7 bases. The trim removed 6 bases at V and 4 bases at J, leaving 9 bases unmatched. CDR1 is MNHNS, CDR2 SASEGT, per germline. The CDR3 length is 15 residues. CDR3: CASRRPGTAYNEQFF. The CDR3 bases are TGTGCCAGCAGGAGACCCGGGACAGCGTACAATGAGCAGTTCTTC.

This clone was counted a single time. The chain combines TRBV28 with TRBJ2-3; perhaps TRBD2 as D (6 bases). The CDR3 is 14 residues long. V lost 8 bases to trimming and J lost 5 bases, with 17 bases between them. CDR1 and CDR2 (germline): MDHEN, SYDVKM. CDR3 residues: CASGEGGGGDTQYF. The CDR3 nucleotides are TGTGCCAGCGGTGAGGGAGGTGGAGGAGATACGCAGTATTTT.

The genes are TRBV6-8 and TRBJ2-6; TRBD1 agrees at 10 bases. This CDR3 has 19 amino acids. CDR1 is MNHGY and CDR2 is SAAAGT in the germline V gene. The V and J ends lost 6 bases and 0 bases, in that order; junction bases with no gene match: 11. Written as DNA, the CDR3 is TGTGCCAGCAGACCAACGCGGGACAGGGGCGCCTCTGGGGCCAACGTCCTGACTTTC. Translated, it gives CASRPTRDRGASGANVLTF.

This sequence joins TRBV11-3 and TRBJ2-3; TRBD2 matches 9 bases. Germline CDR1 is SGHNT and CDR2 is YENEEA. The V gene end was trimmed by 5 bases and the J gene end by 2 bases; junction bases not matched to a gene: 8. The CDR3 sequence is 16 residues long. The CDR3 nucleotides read TGTGCCAGCAGCCCCGGGACTAGCAGAAACACAGATACGCAGTATTTT. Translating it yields CASSPGTSRNTDTQYF. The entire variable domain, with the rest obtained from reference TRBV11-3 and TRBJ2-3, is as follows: EAGVVQSPRYKIIEKKQPVAFWCNPISGHNTLYWYLQNLGQGPELLIRYENEEAVDDSQLPKDRFSAERLKGVDSTLKIQPAELGDSAVYLCASSPGTSRNTDTQYFGPGTRLTVL.

The CDR3 DNA reads TGTGCCATCAGTGCAGAATACGAGCAGTACTTC. This encodes CAISAEYEQYF. The V and J genes are TRBV10-3 and TRBJ2-7; D is ambiguous. The CDR3 is 11 residues long. Germline V gives CDR1 ENHRY, CDR2 SYGVKD. V lost 4 bases to trimming and J lost 4 bases, with 5 bases between them.